One T cell receptor beta chain is described in this entry. Antigen: not known. The PCR employed 60 Vbeta primers together with 13 Jbeta primers. Profiling relied on immunoSEQ multiplex PCR, and the TCRdb table lists in-frame clones only, not all of them. This table has approximately 300,000 clones, roughly 86% appearing once. The sample is drawn from a study of cytomegalovirus exposure and HLA in healthy donors. Study outcomes and limitations: In vitro, three CMV-associated chains proved specific for CMV antigens. According to the study, around 150 TCR beta chains were cytomegalovirus-associated.

The V and J ends lost 0 bases and 5 bases, in that order; junction bases with no gene match: 7. The CDR3 length is 16 residues. Germline CDR1 MGHRA, CDR2 YSYEKL. The TCR originated in a woman aged 40 to 50 in good health and CMV-seropositive. The chain is built from TRBV4-1 and TRBJ2-1; the match to TRBD2 covers 7 bases. The source material was PBMCs. In DNA form, the CDR3 reads TGCGCCAGCAGCCAAGATATAGGACTAGAAGACAATGAGCAGTTCTTC. Residues: CASSQDIGLEDNEQFF.